The clone carrying this TCR beta chain was detected a few times. Its antigen is unidentified. The germline gives CDR1 DFQATT, CDR2 SNEGSKA (reference sequence). The CDR3 is made up of 14 amino acids. Unmatched junction bases numbered 10, after V lost 7 bases and J lost 4 bases. It was RNA transcripts that yielded the amplified TCR beta CDR3 regions. The HTBI primer set was used in a first-round RT-PCR of the TCR CDR3. One entry per CDR3 protein, called by TCRdb with MiXCR from the multiplex PCR reads. The data show hundreds of thousands of distinct CDR3 sequences, about a sixth seen once. Uncontrolled infection, other autoimmune disease, pregnancy or lactation led to exclusion. This sample was taken from a study of T cells in Graves' hyperthyroidism and ophthalmopathy. The wider study: Any treatment followed the collection of peripheral blood at initial diagnosis.

Regarding the study as a whole: Researchers found most expanded thyroid clonotypes above 0.001 in blood as well.

Sequenced sample: blood. The sequence derives from a woman between 35 and 50 years old with Graves' ophthalmopathy. This sequence joins TRBV20-1 and TRBJ2-1; 7 bases align to TRBD2. CDR3 coding DNA: TGCAGTGGGGGGGGGTCGACCCGATACAATGAGCAGTTCTTC. The encoded protein is CSGGGSTRYNEQFF.